What follows are 30 T cell receptor beta chains derived from one specimen sequenced in a study of cytomegalovirus exposure and HLA in healthy donors. It was with 60 Vbeta and 13 Jbeta primers that the PCR ran. Profiled with immunoSEQ multiplex PCR; TCRdb holds only in-frame clones, not every one. The table has more than 100,000 clones, 70% to 80% seen once. Sequencing was performed on PBMCs. Receptor source: a woman aged 60-70 years in good health and CMV-seronegative.

In DNA form, the CDR3 reads TGTGCCAGCAGCTTAGGACTAGCGAACTACAATGAGCAGTTCTTC. Its translation: CASSLGLANYNEQFF. The V gene is TRBV7-9, the J gene TRBJ2-1; 8 bases align to TRBD2. Losses at the gene ends were 1 base for V and 3 bases for J; bases not matched to a gene: 2. CDR1 is SEHNR, CDR2 FQNEAQ, per germline (reference sequence). The CDR3 runs to 15 residues.

The genes are TRBV9 and TRBJ1-1; a weak D match, TRBD1 (6 bases). Germline CDR1 is SGDLS and CDR2 is YYNGEE. This CDR3 has 18 residues. Trimming left V 4 bases short and J 3 bases short, with 25 bases between. DNA for the CDR3: TGTGCCAGCAGCTATATTCGGGGGGACACGCTGGGGGACACTGAAGCTTTCTTT. Protein sequence: CASSYIRGDTLGDTEAFF.

This clone was seen a handful of times. V is TRBV28 and J is TRBJ2-3; the D gene is possibly TRBD1 (5 bases). The ends were cut back, 4 bases at V and 0 bases at J, with 11 bases in the middle. CDR3 length equals 15 residues. CDR1 MDHEN and CDR2 SYDVKM come from the germline V gene. Written as DNA, the CDR3 is TGTGCCAGCAGTTCCAAGACAGTTAGCACAGATACGCAGTATTTT. It translates to CASSSKTVSTDTQYF. Drawing the rest from reference TRBV28 and TRBJ2-3, the complete variable domain is DVKVTQSSRYLVKRTGEKVFLECVQDMDHENMFWYRQDPGLGLRLIYFSYDVKMKEKGDIPEGYSVSREKKERFSLILESASTNQTSMYLCASSSKTVSTDTQYFGPGTRLTVL.

CDR3 nucleotides: TGTGCCAGTAGTACCTTCCCGACAGGGGGGGCCGGGGCCAACGTCCTGACTTTC. Its protein is CASSTFPTGGAGANVLTF. V usage is TRBV19 and J usage is TRBJ2-6; 9 nucleotides agree with TRBD1. Germline V gives CDR1 LNHDA, CDR2 SQIVND (reference sequence). The CDR3 contains 18 residues. The junction had 11 bases not matched to a gene; V was cut back by 4 bases and J by 4 bases.

The V call is TRBV29-1, the J call TRBJ1-3; 8 bases fit TRBD1. J lost 4 bases, V lost 7 bases, and 6 bases had no gene match. CDR3 length: 13 amino acids. In germline, CDR1 is SQVTM, CDR2 ANQGSEA. In nucleotides, the CDR3 is TGCAGCGCCGGGACAGGTAGAGGAAACACCATATATTTT. Translation gives CSAGTGRGNTIYF.

The chain carries TRBV5-4 and TRBJ1-2; no reliable D call. The CDR3 has 13 amino acids. Per the germline V gene, CDR1 is SGHNT and CDR2 is YYREEE (reference sequence). V was cut by 6 bases and J by 8 bases, with 17 bases left in between. CDR3 sequence (DNA): TGTGCCAGCACCCCCAATGTTGGGCCCGGCTACACCTTC. Translation gives CASTPNVGPGYTF.

This chain links TRBV27 with TRBJ1-6; maybe TRBD1 (6 bases). The germline V gene has CDR1 MNHEY and CDR2 SMNVEV (reference sequence). The V and J ends lost 7 bases and 9 bases respectively, with 25 bases between them. The CDR3 length is 17 residues. CDR3 sequence: CASTRELGGTASSPLHF. CDR3 DNA sequence: TGTGCCAGCACCCGCGAGTTAGGGGGTACAGCATCTTCACCCCTCCACTTT.

In this sample, this clone turned up a few times. The rearrangement joins TRBV19 to TRBJ2-7, with 8 bases fitting TRBD2. The CDR3 is made up of 13 amino acids. V shed 1 base and J 9 bases; nucleotides not matched to a gene: 5. Germline V gene data show CDR1 as LNHDA and CDR2 as SQIVND (reference sequence). The CDR3 sequence is CASSIALAVPQYF. CDR3 in DNA: TGTGCCAGTAGTATAGCACTAGCGGTTCCGCAGTACTTC.

The V gene is TRBV7-8, the J gene TRBJ1-5, with D perhaps TRBD1 (6 bases). Trimming shortened V by 5 bases and J by 10 bases, and 18 bases separated the two germline ends. The CDR3 contains 14 residues. Germline V gene data show CDR1 as SGHVS and CDR2 as FQNEAQ. The CDR3 nucleotides are TGTGCCAGCAGCGACCGAAGGGGGTTCGGCCCCCAGCATTTT. Translated, it gives CASSDRRGFGPQHF.

The chain links TRBV7-8 to TRBJ2-1; the match to TRBD1 covers 8 bases. This CDR3 is built from 16 residues. The junction had 16 bases not matched to a gene; V was cut back by 5 bases and J by 10 bases. Germline values: CDR1 SGHVS, CDR2 FQNEAQ. In DNA form, the CDR3 reads TGTGCCAGCAGCACAGGGGGTAGCGGCTCGCAGGGGGAGCAGTTCTTC. This sequence encodes CASSTGGSGSQGEQFF.

The V gene is TRBV9, the J gene TRBJ1-6; D gene ambiguous. The germline gives CDR1 SGDLS, CDR2 YYNGEE. V lost 4 bases to trimming and J lost 10 bases, with 18 bases between them. The CDR3 loop spans 15 amino acids. The CDR3 loop reads CASSPRQEGRSPLHF. Here the CDR3 DNA reads TGTGCCAGCAGCCCCCGCCAGGAGGGTAGGTCACCCCTCCACTTT.

The chain has TRBV28 and TRBJ2-3; possible D gene TRBD2, 6 bases. The CDR3 is 13 amino acids. CDR1 is MDHEN, CDR2 SYDVKM, per germline. The V and J ends lost 4 bases and 4 bases respectively, with 9 bases between them. Here the CDR3 DNA reads TGTGCCAGCAGTTATGGAGGGGCAGATACGCAGTATTTT. Residues: CASSYGGADTQYF.

This clone was observed a handful of times. The chain carries TRBV6-5 and TRBJ2-6, with a possible D match to TRBD1 (5 bases). This CDR3 has 15 residues. Looked up from germline, CDR1 is MNHEY and CDR2 is SVGAGI. The V end lost 6 bases, the J end lost 2 bases, and 11 bases lay between the germline ends. The CDR3 coding sequence is TGTGCCAGCAGACCGCAGGGTACTGGGGCCAACGTCCTGACTTTC. Its translation: CASRPQGTGANVLTF.

This clone was observed a few times. This chain uses TRBV10-1 with TRBJ2-7; TRBD1 might be the D (6 bases). The CDR3 length is 15 residues. CDR1 is WNHNN and CDR2 is SYGVQD in the germline V gene (reference sequence). Trimming left V 1 base short and J 1 base short, with 11 bases between. The CDR3 region has the DNA TGCGCCAGCAGTGAGTTGGGACACAAATCCTACGAGCAGTACTTC. It translates to CASSELGHKSYEQYF.

The chain recombines TRBV5-6 with TRBJ1-4, with 8 bases identical to TRBD1. J lost 6 bases, V lost 4 bases, and 5 bases had no gene match. The V gene's germline CDR1 is SGHDT and CDR2 YYEEEE. The CDR3 spans 14 residues. As DNA, the CDR3 is TGTGCCAGCAGCCGTGGACAGGGATATGAAAAACTGTTTTTT. It translates to CASSRGQGYEKLFF. Combining the CDR3 with reference TRBV5-6 and TRBJ1-4 gives the whole variable domain DAGVTQSPTHLIKTRGQQVTLRCSPKSGHDTVSWYQQALGQGPQFIFQYYEEEERQRGNFPDRFSGHQFPNYSSELNVNALLLGDSALYLCASSRGQGYEKLFFGSGTQLSVL.

V and J are TRBV7-2 and TRBJ2-3, with D tentatively TRBD2 (7 bases). This CDR3 is built from 16 residues. CDR1 is SGHTA and CDR2 is FQGNSA in the germline V gene. V was pared by 5 bases and J by 1 base, with 16 bases between. The CDR3, as DNA: TGTGCCAGCAGCCCCCCCCGGGGGGCCCGCACAGATACGCAGTATTTT. Translating it yields CASSPPRGARTDTQYF.

The CDR3 loop reads CASSLTSGGLKEQYF. The CDR3 DNA is TGTGCCAGCAGCCTTACTAGCGGGGGCTTAAAGGAGCAGTACTTC. The chain recombines TRBV11-2 with TRBJ2-7; 11 nucleotides align to TRBD2. From germline, CDR1 is SGHAT and CDR2 FQNNGV. V gave up 5 bases and J gave up 7 bases; unmatched junction bases: 10. This CDR3 has 15 amino acids.

The V gene is TRBV4-1, the J gene TRBJ2-5, with D perhaps TRBD1 (5 bases). V was shortened by 4 bases and J by 3 bases, with 12 bases between the two germline ends. Germline V gives CDR1 MGHRA, CDR2 YSYEKL. The CDR3 has 14 residues. Written as DNA, the CDR3 is TGCGCCAGCAGCCTCCACTCAGGGAAAGAGACCCAGTACTTC. Protein: CASSLHSGKETQYF.

The rearrangement links TRBV27 to TRBJ1-1; a possible D gene is TRBD1 (6 bases). The CDR3 spans 14 residues. Germline V gene data show CDR1 as MNHEY and CDR2 as SMNVEV (reference sequence). Trimming left V 5 bases short and J 5 bases short, with 15 bases between. The CDR3 loop reads CASSLWDKGTEAFF. The DNA of the CDR3 is TGTGCCAGCAGTCTCTGGGACAAGGGGACTGAAGCTTTCTTT.

The chain employs TRBV6-1 and TRBJ2-5; TRBD1 is a possible D gene (6 bases). The J call may be mistaken, given a closer DNA end match to TRBJ2-7. The germline V gene encodes CDR1 MNHNS and CDR2 SASEGT. This CDR3 is built from 14 residues. The CDR3 DNA follows: TGTGCCAGCAGTAACCGGGACACCTCCTACGAGCAGTACTTC. Its translation: CASSNRDTSYEQYF.

The chain carries TRBV30 and TRBJ1-6, with unresolved D. The CDR3 is made up of 13 amino acids. With 5 bases removed from V and 7 bases from J, the gap between germline ends came to 12 bases. Germline assignment: CDR1 GTSNPN and CDR2 SVGIG (reference sequence). Here the CDR3 DNA reads TGTGCCTGGGACCGGGTCCCCAATTCACCCCTCCACTTT. Its translation: CAWDRVPNSPLHF.

This chain uses TRBV9 with TRBJ2-2, with D unresolved. The V and J ends lost 5 bases and 0 bases respectively, with 8 bases between them. From germline, CDR1 is SGDLS and CDR2 YYNGEE. There are 14 residues in the CDR3. CDR3 bases: TGTGCCAGCAGGGGCAGCACGAACACCGGGGAGCTGTTTTTT. Translated, it gives CASRGSTNTGELFF.

The chain couples TRBV5-6 to TRBJ1-1; 9 bases agree with TRBD1. The ends lost 0 bases at V and 0 bases at J; junction bases unmatched: 3. The CDR3 spans 16 residues. Germline lookup yields CDR1 SGHDT and CDR2 YYEEEE. DNA of the CDR3: TGTGCCAGCAGCTTGGGCACAGGGGGCCTGAACACTGAAGCTTTCTTT. It translates to CASSLGTGGLNTEAFF. Full variable domain (rest looked up from reference TRBV5-6 and TRBJ1-1): DAGVTQSPTHLIKTRGQQVTLRCSPKSGHDTVSWYQQALGQGPQFIFQYYEEEERQRGNFPDRFSGHQFPNYSSELNVNALLLGDSALYLCASSLGTGGLNTEAFFGQGTRLTVV.

V is TRBV6-1 and J is TRBJ2-5; the match to TRBD2 covers 15 bases. CDR1 and CDR2 from the germline V gene are MNHNS and SASEGT. Trimming cost V 2 bases and J 5 bases; bases outside gene matches: 18. The CDR3 extends over 21 amino acids. The CDR3 region is CASSESWTGGGLAGGPETQYF. CDR3 sequence (DNA): TGTGCCAGCAGTGAATCCTGGACAGGGGGCGGACTAGCGGGAGGGCCGGAGACCCAGTACTTC.

The rearrangement uses TRBV19 and TRBJ1-4; tentative D call: TRBD1 (6 bases). CDR1 and CDR2 from the germline V gene are LNHDA and SQIVND (reference sequence). This CDR3 has 14 amino acids. V gave up 4 bases and J gave up 5 bases, with 11 bases separating them. The CDR3 DNA follows: TGTGCCAGTAGTACAGGGGCTTCAAATGAAAAACTGTTTTTT. Its translation is CASSTGASNEKLFF.

This rearrangement joins TRBV6-5 to TRBJ1-5, with 7 bases identical to TRBD1. Germline CDR1 is MNHEY and CDR2 is SVGAGI. This CDR3 is 14 amino acids long. V shed 10 bases, J shed 3 bases, and the junction held 9 bases outside the gene matches. For the CDR3, the DNA is TGTGCCACCGGGACAGACTTTTACAATCAGCCCCAGCATTTT. Its protein product is CATGTDFYNQPQHF.

This clone was detected a few times. This chain connects TRBV11-2 to TRBJ2-2; D perhaps matches TRBD2 (7 bases). The V end lost 5 bases, the J end lost 0 bases, and 22 bases lay between the germline ends. The CDR3 totals 19 residues. Germline V CDR1 and CDR2: SGHAT, FQNNGV. The CDR3 protein is CASSLARWAGAANTGELFF. The CDR3 DNA sequence: TGTGCCAGCAGCCTCGCCCGATGGGCGGGGGCGGCGAACACCGGGGAGCTGTTTTTT.

Worth noting for this clone: At one of its ends the junction is not consistent with the germline gene, which may arise from a read error. The rearrangement uses TRBV28 and TRBJ1-2; D is ambiguous. The CDR3 sequence is 14 residues long. Germline-derived CDR1 and CDR2 are MDHEN and SYDVKM. The DNA of the CDR3 is TGTGCCAGCAGTGGTCCTGGGCAGTCCTATGACTACACCTTC. Amino acid sequence: CASSGPGQSYDYTF.

This clone was seen a single time. This chain links TRBV5-1 with TRBJ2-2; D might be TRBD1 (5 bases). CDR1 and CDR2 (germline): SGHRS, YFSETQ. There are 16 residues in the CDR3. V was cut by 2 bases and J by 0 bases, with 11 bases left in between. The chain's CDR3 is CASSFLAGSNTGELFF. The DNA of the CDR3 is TGCGCCAGCAGCTTTCTGGCAGGGTCGAACACCGGGGAGCTGTTTTTT.

This clone was seen only once. The J gene is TRBJ1-1, the V gene TRBV19; a weak D match, TRBD1 (6 bases). Germline V gene sequence: CDR1 LNHDA, CDR2 SQIVND (reference sequence). Between the trimmed V and J ends, which lost 7 bases and 1 base, there was a span of 13 bases. The CDR3 totals 14 residues. For the CDR3, the DNA is TGTGCCAGTACCCCGGACAGTTGGAACACTGAAGCTTTCTTT. It codes for CASTPDSWNTEAFF.